The entry below gives a single T cell receptor (beta chain) sequence along with its context. No antigen is known for it. Per-base quality was not reported, and no clone a single base away is much larger than it. The germline V gene sets CDR1 to SGHTA and CDR2 to FQGNSA. At the junction V is shortened by 1 base and J by 4 bases, with 5 bases in between. Including cysteine and phenylalanine, the CDR3 has 12 amino acids. Only CDR3 DNA is held: 36 bases, read in frame from base 1. This entry is derived from a study of blood T cell repertoires in COVID-19 (dated by TCRdb to about 2020). Background for the entire study: The collaborator samples originated in the United States, Italy and Spain and spanned the acute and convalescent phases of COVID-19. Nearly every sample came with metadata listing a de-identified subject ID, COVID-19 status, age in years and sex. Where available, HLA class I and class II types were obtained from metadata supplied by the sample provider rather than from assay-based typing. The repertoires were released in a freely available public database meant as a resource for research on the immune response to SARS-CoV-2. The material from the prospective study consisted of cDNA or gDNA derived from T cells, B-cell-depleted T cells, or PBMCs. Samples came from the ongoing ImmuneRACE study (first 160 participants) plus 1,254 subjects from 6 global collaborators. Deeply sampled blood TCRbeta repertoires from subjects exposed to, actively infected with, or recovered from COVID-19 were included in the dataset.

Each collaborating institution followed its own protocols to collect whole blood in K2EDTA tubes. Collaborator samples were shipped for TCRbeta analysis as frozen whole blood, isolated PBMCs, or DNA extracted from either sample type. Results the study describes overall, beyond this receptor: The quantity of clinical and demographic metadata differed by source and by participant and was supplied without curation.

TCRbeta CDR3 regions were amplified from genomic DNA by means of the immunoSEQ Assay, a bias-controlled multiplex PCR. The study's processing was this. Nucleated cell counts per sample were estimated from amplification of reference gene primers within the assay. Sequence reads were collapsed and filtered to measure the absolute abundance of every unique TCRbeta CDR3 rearrangement. For each sample, productive Simpson clonality was calculated as the square root of Simpson's diversity index over productive rearrangements. TCRdb took over this immuneACCESS table, retaining in-frame rearrangements with V and J assigned. Such tables are incomplete; in checked studies, under half of the missing clones stem from an unresolved V gene, and the remainder is unexplained. The DNA gave D and trimming, while V, J and clone size come from that table. The sample table contains 55,000 to 70,000 clones; only one count was recorded for 60% to 85% of them. The leading ten clones occupy roughly 20% of the sample.

This chain joins TRBV7-2 to TRBJ2-7; a confident D gene designation cannot be given. The clonotype was recovered from a human donor in a cohort sampled during active COVID-19. The sequencing sample was made of peripheral blood. The DNA is TGTGCCAGCAGCTTAGTTCCATACGAGCAGTACTTC. Its amino acids are CASSLVPYEQYF.